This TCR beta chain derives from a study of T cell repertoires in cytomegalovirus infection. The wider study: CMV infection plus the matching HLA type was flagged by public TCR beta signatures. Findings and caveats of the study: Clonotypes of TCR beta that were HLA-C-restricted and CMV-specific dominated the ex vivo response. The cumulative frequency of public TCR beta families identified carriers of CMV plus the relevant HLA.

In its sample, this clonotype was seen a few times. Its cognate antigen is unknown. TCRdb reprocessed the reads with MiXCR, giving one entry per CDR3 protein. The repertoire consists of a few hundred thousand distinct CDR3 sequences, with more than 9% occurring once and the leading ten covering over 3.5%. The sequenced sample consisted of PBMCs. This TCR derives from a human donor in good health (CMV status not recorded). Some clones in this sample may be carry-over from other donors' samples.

The CDR3 is CASSPVEGGNTIYF. CDR3 sequence (DNA): TGTGCCAGCAGCCCGGTTGAGGGCGGAAACACCATATATTTT. V usage is TRBV7-2 and J usage is TRBJ1-3; no clear D gene. V lost 5 bases, J lost 4 bases, and 12 bases lay in between. Germline V gene sequence: CDR1 SGHTA, CDR2 FQGNSA. There are 14 residues in the CDR3.